This T cell receptor (beta chain) was sequenced for a study of cytomegalovirus exposure and HLA in healthy donors. Vbeta (60) and Jbeta (13) primers were used in the PCR. Repertoires were generated with immunoSEQ multiplex PCR, while TCRdb's copy carries only in-frame clones and drops some. The table lists approximately 150,000 clones. About this clone itself: Its antigen is undetermined.

In germline, CDR1 is SGHRS, CDR2 YFSETQ. This CDR3 comprises 16 residues. J was trimmed by 8 bases and V by 0 bases; bases with no gene match: 10. Study conclusions and caveats: Several V segments, TRBV6-2 and TRBV6-3 among them, could not be told apart and were dropped. Later analysis indicated greater clonal expansion among HLA-associated TCR beta chains than among equally common other chains.

The V call is TRBV5-1, the J call TRBJ2-1; 8 bases match TRBD2. The clonotype originates from a woman younger than 35 in good health and CMV-seronegative. The specimen sequenced was PBMCs. In DNA form, the CDR3 reads TGCGCCAGCAGCTTGGCGTCGGGAGGGCCTAGCGATGAGCAGTTCTTC. This translates into CASSLASGGPSDEQFF.